The sequence of this T cell receptor (beta chain) was determined in a study of T cell changes during pregnancy in multiple sclerosis. The CDR3 has 15 amino acids. Losses at the gene ends were 3 bases for V and 4 bases for J; bases not matched to a gene: 2. Germline values: CDR1 MNHNS, CDR2 SASEGT. Sequencing was performed with immunoSEQ multiplex PCR; in TCRdb, only in-frame clones are kept and a portion is missing. This table holds over 70,000 clones, 94% found once. The receptor comes from a female donor with multiple sclerosis, enrolled in a pregnancy study. Sample: peripheral blood, taken in the third trimester of pregnancy. The chain links TRBV6-1 to TRBJ2-1, with 11 nucleotides matching TRBD2. Here the CDR3 reads CASSEGLAVYNEQFF. The CDR3, as DNA: TGTGCCAGCAGTGAGGGACTAGCGGTATACAATGAGCAGTTCTTC.